The entry that follows covers one T cell receptor beta chain sequence. Its antigen is undetermined. The V end lost 9 bases, the J end lost 5 bases, and 19 bases lay between the germline ends. This CDR3 has 14 amino acids. The V gene's germline CDR1 is MNHNS and CDR2 SASEGT. These data are taken from a study of CD8 T cells in ankylosing spondylitis. General observations from the study: A TCR beta motif of eight highly homologous variants appeared characteristic of ankylosing spondylitis blood. Matched ankylosing spondylitis synovial fluid reportedly showed significant enrichment of disease-linked clones.

TCRdb ran MiXCR on the 5' RACE reads and lists one entry per CDR3 protein. The sample includes about 220,000 distinct CDR3 sequences, approximately 10% seen only once; the top ten take about 20%. The sequencing sample was made of blood, either unsorted or a sorted T cell fraction (not recorded which). The clonotype originates from a male donor with ankylosing spondylitis or in good health (not recorded which). The rearrangement joins TRBV6-1 to TRBJ1-1; D might be TRBD1 (6 bases). CDR3: CASFPGGGRTEAFF. CDR3 in DNA: TGTGCCAGTTTCCCCGGCGGGGGGCGAACTGAAGCTTTCTTT.